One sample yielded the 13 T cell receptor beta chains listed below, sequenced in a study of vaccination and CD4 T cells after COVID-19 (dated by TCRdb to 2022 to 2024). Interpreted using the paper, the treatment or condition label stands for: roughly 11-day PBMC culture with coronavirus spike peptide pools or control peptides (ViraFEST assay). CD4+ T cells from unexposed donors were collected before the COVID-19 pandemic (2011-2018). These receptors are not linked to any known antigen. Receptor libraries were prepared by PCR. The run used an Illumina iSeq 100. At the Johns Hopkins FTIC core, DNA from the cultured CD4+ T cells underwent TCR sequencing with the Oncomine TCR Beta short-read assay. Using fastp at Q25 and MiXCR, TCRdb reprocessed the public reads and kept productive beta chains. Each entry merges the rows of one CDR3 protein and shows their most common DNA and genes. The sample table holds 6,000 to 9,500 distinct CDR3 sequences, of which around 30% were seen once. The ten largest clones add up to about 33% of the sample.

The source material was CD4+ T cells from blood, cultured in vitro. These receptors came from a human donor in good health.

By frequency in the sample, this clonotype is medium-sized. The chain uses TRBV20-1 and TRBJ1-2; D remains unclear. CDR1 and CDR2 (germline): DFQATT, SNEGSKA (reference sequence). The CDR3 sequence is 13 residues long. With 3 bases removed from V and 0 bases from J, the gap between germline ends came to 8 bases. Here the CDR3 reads CSASLEANYGYTF. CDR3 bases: TGCAGTGCTAGTCTGGAGGCTAACTATGGCTACACCTTC.

The CDR3 here is CASSSPGRRETQYF. CDR3 bases: TGTGCCAGCAGTTCCCCCGGGCGGCGAGAGACCCAGTACTTC. The chain employs TRBV12-3 or TRBV12-4 and TRBJ2-5, with no clear D. There are 14 residues in the CDR3. Trimming pared 4 bases from V and 4 bases from J, leaving 13 bases between.

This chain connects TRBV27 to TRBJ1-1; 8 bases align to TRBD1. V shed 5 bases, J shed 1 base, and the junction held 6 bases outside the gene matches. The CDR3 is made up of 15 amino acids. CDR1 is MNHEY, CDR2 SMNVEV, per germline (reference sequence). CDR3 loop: CASSPMDRANTEAFF. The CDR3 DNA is TGTGCCAGCAGTCCAATGGACAGGGCGAACACTGAAGCTTTCTTT.

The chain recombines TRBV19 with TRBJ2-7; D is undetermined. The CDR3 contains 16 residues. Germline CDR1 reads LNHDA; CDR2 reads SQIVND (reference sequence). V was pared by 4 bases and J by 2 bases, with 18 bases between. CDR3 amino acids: CASSTLTGQWPYEQYF. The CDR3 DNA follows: TGTGCCAGTAGTACTCTAACCGGGCAATGGCCCTACGAGCAGTACTTC.

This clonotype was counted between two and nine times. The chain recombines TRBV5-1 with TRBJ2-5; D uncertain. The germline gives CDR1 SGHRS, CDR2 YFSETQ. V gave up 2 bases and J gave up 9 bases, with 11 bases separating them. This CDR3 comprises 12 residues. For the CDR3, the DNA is TGCGCCAGCAGCTTTGGTGGTGGGGCCCAGTACTTC. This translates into CASSFGGGAQYF. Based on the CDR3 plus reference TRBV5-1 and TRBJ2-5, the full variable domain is KAGVTQTPRYLIKTRGQQVTLSCSPISGHRSVSWYQQTPGQGLQFLFEYFSETQRNKGNFPGRFSGRQFSNSRSEMNVSTLELGDSALYLCASSFGGGAQYFGPGTRLLVL.

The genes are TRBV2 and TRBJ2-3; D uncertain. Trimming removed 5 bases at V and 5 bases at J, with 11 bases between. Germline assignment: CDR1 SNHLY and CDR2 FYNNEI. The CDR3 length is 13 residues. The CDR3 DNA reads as TGTGCCAGCAGTCCGGACCTAAAAGATACGCAGTATTTT. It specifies CASSPDLKDTQYF.

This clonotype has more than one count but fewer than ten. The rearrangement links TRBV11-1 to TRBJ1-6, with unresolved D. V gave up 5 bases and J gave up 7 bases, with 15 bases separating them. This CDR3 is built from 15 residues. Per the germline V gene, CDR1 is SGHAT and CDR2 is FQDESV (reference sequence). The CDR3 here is CASSPGRGLNSPLHF. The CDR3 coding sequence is TGTGCCAGCAGCCCCGGGCGGGGATTAAATTCACCCCTCCACTTT.

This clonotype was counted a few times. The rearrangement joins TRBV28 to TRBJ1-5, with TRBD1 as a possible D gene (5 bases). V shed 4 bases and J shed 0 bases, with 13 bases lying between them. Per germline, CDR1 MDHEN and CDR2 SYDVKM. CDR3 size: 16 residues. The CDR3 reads CASSSRRGTSNQPQHF. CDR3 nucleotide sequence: TGTGCCAGCAGTTCCCGGCGGGGGACTAGCAATCAGCCCCAGCATTTT.

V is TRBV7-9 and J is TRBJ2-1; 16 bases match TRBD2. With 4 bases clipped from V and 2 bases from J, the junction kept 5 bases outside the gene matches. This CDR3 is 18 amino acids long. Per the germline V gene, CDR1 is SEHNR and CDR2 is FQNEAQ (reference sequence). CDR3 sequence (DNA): TGTGCCAGCAGCTCTGGGACTAGCGGGGGGGCCGCCTACAATGAGCAGTTCTTC. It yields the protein CASSSGTSGGAAYNEQFF.

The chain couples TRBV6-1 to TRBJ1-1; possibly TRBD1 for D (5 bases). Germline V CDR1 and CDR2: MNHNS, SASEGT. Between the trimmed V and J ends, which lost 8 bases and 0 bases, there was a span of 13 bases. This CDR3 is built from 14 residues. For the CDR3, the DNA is TGTGCCAGCTCGGGGGTATTCATGAACACTGAAGCTTTCTTT. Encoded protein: CASSGVFMNTEAFF.

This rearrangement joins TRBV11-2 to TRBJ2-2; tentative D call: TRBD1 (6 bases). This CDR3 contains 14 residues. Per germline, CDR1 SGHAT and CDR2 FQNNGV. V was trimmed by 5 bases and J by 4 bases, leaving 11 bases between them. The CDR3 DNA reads TGTGCCAGCAGCATACAGGGTGGCACCGGGGAGCTGTTTTTT. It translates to CASSIQGGTGELFF.

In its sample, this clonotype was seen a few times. CDR3 sequence (DNA): TGTGCCAGTAGTCCCCGGACAGCCGGGAACACTGAAGCTTTCTTT. Amino acids: CASSPRTAGNTEAFF. This rearrangement joins TRBV19 to TRBJ1-1, with a tentative D call TRBD1 (6 bases). V lost 5 bases and J lost 1, with 14 bases in between. Germline assignment: CDR1 LNHDA and CDR2 SQIVND (reference sequence). The CDR3 sequence is 15 residues long.

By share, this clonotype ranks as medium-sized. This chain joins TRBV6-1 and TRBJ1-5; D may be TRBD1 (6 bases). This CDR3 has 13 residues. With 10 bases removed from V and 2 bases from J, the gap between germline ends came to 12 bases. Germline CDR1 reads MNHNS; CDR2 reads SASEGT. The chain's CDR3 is CATGAGGNQPQHF. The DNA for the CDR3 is TGTGCCACCGGGGCAGGGGGCAATCAGCCCCAGCATTTT.